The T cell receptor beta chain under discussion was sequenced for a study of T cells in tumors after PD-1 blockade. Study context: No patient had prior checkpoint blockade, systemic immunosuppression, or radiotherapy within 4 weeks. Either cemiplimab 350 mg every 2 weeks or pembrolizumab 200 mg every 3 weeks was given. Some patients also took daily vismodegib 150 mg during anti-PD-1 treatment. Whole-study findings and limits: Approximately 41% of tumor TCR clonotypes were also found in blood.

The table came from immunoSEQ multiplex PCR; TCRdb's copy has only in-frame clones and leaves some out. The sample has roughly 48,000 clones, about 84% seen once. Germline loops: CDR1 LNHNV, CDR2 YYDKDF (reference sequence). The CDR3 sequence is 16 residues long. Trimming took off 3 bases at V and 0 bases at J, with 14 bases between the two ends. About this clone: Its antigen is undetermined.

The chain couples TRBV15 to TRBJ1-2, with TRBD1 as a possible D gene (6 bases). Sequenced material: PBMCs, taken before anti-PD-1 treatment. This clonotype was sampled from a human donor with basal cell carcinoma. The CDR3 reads CATSSTGLLANYGYTF. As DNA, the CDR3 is TGTGCCACCAGCAGTACAGGGCTTTTAGCTAACTATGGCTACACCTTC.